These 3 T cell receptor beta chains came from one sample sequenced in a study of cytomegalovirus exposure and HLA in healthy donors (dated by TCRdb to 2017 to 2019). The protocol used for the library was the immunoSEQ multiplex PCR assay. The multiplex PCR relied on a mix of 60 forward primers for TCR Vbeta segments and 13 reverse primers for TCR Jbeta segments. TCRdb re-hosts the immuneACCESS table, in-frame sequences only. Its copies lack some clones; in the studies checked, an unresolved V gene accounts for under half of them, and the cause for the rest is not known. This specimen's table enumerates some 130,000 clones. Under 2% of the sample lies in the top ten. Sequenced input: PBMCs. Source of these receptors: a woman in her thirties or forties in good health and CMV-seropositive.

The chain links TRBV30 to TRBJ2-5; D may be TRBD1 (6 bases). Germline assignment: CDR1 GTSNPN and CDR2 SVGIG (reference sequence). The germline V and J ends were trimmed by 2 bases and 7 bases, with 20 bases remaining between them. This CDR3 has 15 residues. The CDR3 spells CAWSQTRGFGRTQYF. The CDR3 DNA sequence: TGTGCCTGGAGTCAAACCAGGGGATTCGGCCGGACCCAGTACTTC.

The rearrangement uses TRBV18 and TRBJ1-4; D might be TRBD1 (5 bases). This CDR3 spans 15 amino acids. The ends were cut back, 2 bases at V and 6 bases at J, with 13 bases in the middle. CDR1 KGHSH and CDR2 LQKENI come from the germline V gene. CDR3 sequence reads: CASSPSGGEYEKLFF. Here the CDR3 DNA reads TGTGCCAGCTCACCATCGGGGGGAGAATATGAAAAACTGTTTTTT.

The chain links TRBV7-2 to TRBJ2-4, with a tentative D call TRBD2 (6 bases). V gave up 5 bases and J gave up 2 bases, with 13 bases separating them. Germline V gene sequence: CDR1 SGHTA, CDR2 FQGNSA. The CDR3 runs 15 residues. In DNA form, the CDR3 reads TGTGCCAGCAGCAAATTAGCGGATCCCAAAAACATTCAGTACTTC. Protein product: CASSKLADPKNIQYF.